A selection of T cell receptor beta chains follows, all from one sample in a study of cytomegalovirus exposure and HLA in healthy donors. Method: immunoSEQ multiplex PCR; TCRdb's copy keeps in-frame clones and lacks some. The sample table sets out about 170,000 clones. The sample taken for sequencing was PBMCs. The receptors were sampled from a woman aged 18-29 years in good health and CMV-seropositive. The CDR3 runs from the conserved cysteine through the conserved F or W. The D gene is left open where the match is weak.

CDR3 DNA: TGTGCCACCAGCAGAGATCTGGGGAGCAGTAGGTCGACCCAGTACTTC
CDR3 protein: CATSRDLGSSRSTQYF
J gene: TRBJ2-5
V gene: TRBV15
D gene: -

CDR3 DNA: TGCGCCAGCAGCCAAGATACTAGCGGGGGATCCGGGGAGCTGTTTTTT
CDR3 protein: CASSQDTSGGSGELFF
J gene: TRBJ2-2
V gene: TRBV4-3
D gene: TRBD2

CDR3 DNA: TGTGCCAGCAGCCATGAGACAGGGAGAACTGAAGCTTTCTTT
CDR3 protein: CASSHETGRTEAFF
J gene: TRBJ1-1
V gene: TRBV14
D gene: TRBD1

CDR3 DNA: TGTGCCAGCAGCTTGCTCGGGGGGCGCGACACTGAAGCTTTCTTT
CDR3 protein: CASSLLGGRDTEAFF
J gene: TRBJ1-1
V gene: TRBV5-5
D gene: -

CDR3 DNA: TGTGCCAGCAGCCAAGATTTCCTAGCGGGGCTAAATGAGCAGTTCTTC
CDR3 protein: CASSQDFLAGLNEQFF
J gene: TRBJ2-1
V gene: TRBV4-2
D gene: TRBD2

CDR3 DNA: TGTGCCAGCAACCTAATCGGAAACACCATATATTTT
CDR3 protein: CASNLIGNTIYF
J gene: TRBJ1-3
V gene: TRBV2
D gene: -

CDR3 DNA: TGCGCCAGCAGCTTGATCCCGGTCTCGCTCGAAGCTTTCTTT
CDR3 protein: CASSLIPVSLEAFF
J gene: TRBJ1-1
V gene: TRBV5-1
D gene: -

CDR3 DNA: TGTGCCAGCAGCTTAGCGACAGGGAGGATGAATGAGCAGTTCTTC
CDR3 protein: CASSLATGRMNEQFF
J gene: TRBJ2-1
V gene: TRBV7-8
D gene: -

CDR3 DNA: TGTGCCAGCAGCTTCGGGGGCGGTACTAGCGGGGGGTCCTACGAGCAGTACTTC
CDR3 protein: CASSFGGGTSGGSYEQYF
J gene: TRBJ2-7
V gene: TRBV7-9
D gene: TRBD2

CDR3 DNA: TGCGCCAGCAGCCAAGAGAGAGGCGGGGGGCATGCAGATACGCAGTATTTT
CDR3 protein: CASSQERGGGHADTQYF
J gene: TRBJ2-3
V gene: TRBV4-3
D gene: TRBD2

CDR3 DNA: TGTGCTAGTGGTTTGTTGAGTTCGGAGACCCAGTACTTC
CDR3 protein: CASGLLSSETQYF
J gene: TRBJ2-5
V gene: TRBV12-5
D gene: -

CDR3 DNA: TGTGCCAGCAGTGAAGTGCAGAATCAGCCCCAGCATTTT
CDR3 protein: CASSEVQNQPQHF
J gene: TRBJ1-5
V gene: TRBV6-1
D gene: -

CDR3 DNA: TGTGCCAGCAGTGAACAGGGGGCGGGCACTGAAGCTTTCTTT
CDR3 protein: CASSEQGAGTEAFF
J gene: TRBJ1-1
V gene: TRBV2
D gene: TRBD1

CDR3 DNA: TGCGCCAGCAGCCAAGCCCATGCGGGGGGAAGGGAGACCCAGTACTTC
CDR3 protein: CASSQAHAGGRETQYF
J gene: TRBJ2-5
V gene: TRBV4-3
D gene: TRBD2

CDR3 DNA: TGTGCCAGCAGCCAAAGACTAGCGTACACCGGGGAGCTGTTTTTT
CDR3 protein: CASSQRLAYTGELFF
J gene: TRBJ2-2
V gene: TRBV14
D gene: TRBD2

CDR3 DNA: TGTGCCAGCAGTTACTCAGGGACAGGGTCCTACAATGAGCAGTTCTTC
CDR3 protein: CASSYSGTGSYNEQFF
J gene: TRBJ2-1
V gene: TRBV6-6
D gene: TRBD1

CDR3 DNA: TGCGCCAGCAGCTTGCCGGGGACTAGCGGGGGGGCTTACAATGAGCAGTTCTTC
CDR3 protein: CASSLPGTSGGAYNEQFF
J gene: TRBJ2-1
V gene: TRBV5-1
D gene: TRBD2

CDR3 DNA: TGTGCCAGCAGCACGACTAGCGTTAGCTACAATGAGCAGTTCTTC
CDR3 protein: CASSTTSVSYNEQFF
J gene: TRBJ2-1
V gene: TRBV7-4
D gene: TRBD2

CDR3 DNA: TGTGCCAGCAGCGTAATAGGAGGAGGTAACACCGGGGAGCTGTTTTTT
CDR3 protein: CASSVIGGGNTGELFF
J gene: TRBJ2-2
V gene: TRBV9
D gene: -

CDR3 DNA: TGTGCCATCACCGGGACAGCAACAAACTATGGCTACACCTTC
CDR3 protein: CAITGTATNYGYTF
J gene: TRBJ1-2
V gene: TRBV10-3
D gene: TRBD1

CDR3 DNA: TGTGCCAGCAGCTTAGGGACAGGGGGCTACGAGCAGTACTTC
CDR3 protein: CASSLGTGGYEQYF
J gene: TRBJ2-7
V gene: TRBV11-2
D gene: TRBD1

CDR3 DNA: TGTGCCAGCAGCCAGGGAGGTTGGGAGACCCAGTACTTC
CDR3 protein: CASSQGGWETQYF
J gene: TRBJ2-5
V gene: TRBV7-2
D gene: -